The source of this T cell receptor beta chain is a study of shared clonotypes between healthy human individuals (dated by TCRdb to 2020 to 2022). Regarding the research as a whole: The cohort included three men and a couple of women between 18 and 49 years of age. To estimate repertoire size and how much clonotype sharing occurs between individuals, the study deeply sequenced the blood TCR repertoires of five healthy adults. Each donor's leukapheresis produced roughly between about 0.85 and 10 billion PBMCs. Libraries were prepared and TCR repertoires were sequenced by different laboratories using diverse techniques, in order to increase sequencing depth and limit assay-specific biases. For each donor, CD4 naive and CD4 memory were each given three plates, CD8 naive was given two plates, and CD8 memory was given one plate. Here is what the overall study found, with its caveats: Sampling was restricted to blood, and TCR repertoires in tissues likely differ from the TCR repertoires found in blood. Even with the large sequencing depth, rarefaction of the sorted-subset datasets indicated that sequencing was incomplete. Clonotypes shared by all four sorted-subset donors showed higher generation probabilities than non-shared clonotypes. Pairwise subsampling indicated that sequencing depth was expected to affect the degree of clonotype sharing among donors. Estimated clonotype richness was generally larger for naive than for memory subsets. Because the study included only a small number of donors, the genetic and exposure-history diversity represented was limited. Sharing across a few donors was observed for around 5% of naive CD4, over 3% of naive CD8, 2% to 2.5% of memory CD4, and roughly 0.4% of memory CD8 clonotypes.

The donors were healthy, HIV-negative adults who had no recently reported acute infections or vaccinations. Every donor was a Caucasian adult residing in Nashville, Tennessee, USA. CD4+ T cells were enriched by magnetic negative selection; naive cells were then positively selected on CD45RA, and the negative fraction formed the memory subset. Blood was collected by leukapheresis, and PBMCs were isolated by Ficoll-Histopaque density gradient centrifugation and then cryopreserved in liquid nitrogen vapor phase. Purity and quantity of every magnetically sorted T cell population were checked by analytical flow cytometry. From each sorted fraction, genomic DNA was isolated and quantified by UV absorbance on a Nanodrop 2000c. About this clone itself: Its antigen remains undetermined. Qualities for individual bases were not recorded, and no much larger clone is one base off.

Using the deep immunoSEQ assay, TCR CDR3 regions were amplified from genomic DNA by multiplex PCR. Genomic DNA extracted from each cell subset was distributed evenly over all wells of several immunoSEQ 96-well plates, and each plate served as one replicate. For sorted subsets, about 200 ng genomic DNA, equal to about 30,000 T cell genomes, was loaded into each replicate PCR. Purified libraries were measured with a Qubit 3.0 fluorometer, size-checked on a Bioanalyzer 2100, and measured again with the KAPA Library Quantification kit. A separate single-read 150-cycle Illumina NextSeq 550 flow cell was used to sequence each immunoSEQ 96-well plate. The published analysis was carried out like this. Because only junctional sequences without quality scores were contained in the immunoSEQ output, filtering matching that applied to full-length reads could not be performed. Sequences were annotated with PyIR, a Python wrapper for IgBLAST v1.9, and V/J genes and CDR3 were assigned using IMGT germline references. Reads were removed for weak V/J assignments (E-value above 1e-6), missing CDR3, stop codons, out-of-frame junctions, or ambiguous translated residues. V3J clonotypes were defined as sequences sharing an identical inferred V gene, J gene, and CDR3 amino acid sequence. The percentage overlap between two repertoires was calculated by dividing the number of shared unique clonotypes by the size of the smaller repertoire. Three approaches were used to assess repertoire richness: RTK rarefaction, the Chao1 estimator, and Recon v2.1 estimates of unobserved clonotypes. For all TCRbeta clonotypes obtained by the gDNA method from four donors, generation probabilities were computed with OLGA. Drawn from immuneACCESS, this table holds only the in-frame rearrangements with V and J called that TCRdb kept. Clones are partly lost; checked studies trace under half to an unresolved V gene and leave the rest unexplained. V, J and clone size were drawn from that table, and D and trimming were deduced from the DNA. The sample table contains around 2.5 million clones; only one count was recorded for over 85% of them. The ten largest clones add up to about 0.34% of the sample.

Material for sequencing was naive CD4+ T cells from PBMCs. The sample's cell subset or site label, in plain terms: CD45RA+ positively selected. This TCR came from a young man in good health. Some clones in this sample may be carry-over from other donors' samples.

The CDR3 corresponds to CASRSGRGSTDTQYF. The DNA reads as follows: TGTGCCAGCAGGAGCGGGAGGGGGAGCACAGATACGCAGTATTTT. The chain joins TRBV6-5 to TRBJ2-3; 10 central nucleotides agree with TRBD2. CDR1 and CDR2 (MNHEY, SVGAGI) derive from the germline V gene. Its CDR3 holds 15 amino acids, cysteine through phenylalanine. Here the CDR3 DNA is all that survives: 45 bases in frame from base 1. Unmatched junction bases come to 3, with V trimmed by 6 bases and J by 0 bases.